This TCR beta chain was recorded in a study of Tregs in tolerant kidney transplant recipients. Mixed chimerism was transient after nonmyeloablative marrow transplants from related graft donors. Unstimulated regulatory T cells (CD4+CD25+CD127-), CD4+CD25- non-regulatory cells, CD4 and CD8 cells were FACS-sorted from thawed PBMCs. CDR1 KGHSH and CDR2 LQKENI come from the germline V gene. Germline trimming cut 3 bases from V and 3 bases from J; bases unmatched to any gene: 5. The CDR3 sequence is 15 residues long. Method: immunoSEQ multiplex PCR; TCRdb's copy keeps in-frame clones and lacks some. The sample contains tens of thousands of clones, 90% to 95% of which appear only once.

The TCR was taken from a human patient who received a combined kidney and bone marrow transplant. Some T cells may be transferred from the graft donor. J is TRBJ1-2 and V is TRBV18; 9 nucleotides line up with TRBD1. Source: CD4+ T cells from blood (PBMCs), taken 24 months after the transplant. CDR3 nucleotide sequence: TGTGCCAGCTCACCTAGGACAGGGGAGCACTATGGCTACACCTTC. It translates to CASSPRTGEHYGYTF.